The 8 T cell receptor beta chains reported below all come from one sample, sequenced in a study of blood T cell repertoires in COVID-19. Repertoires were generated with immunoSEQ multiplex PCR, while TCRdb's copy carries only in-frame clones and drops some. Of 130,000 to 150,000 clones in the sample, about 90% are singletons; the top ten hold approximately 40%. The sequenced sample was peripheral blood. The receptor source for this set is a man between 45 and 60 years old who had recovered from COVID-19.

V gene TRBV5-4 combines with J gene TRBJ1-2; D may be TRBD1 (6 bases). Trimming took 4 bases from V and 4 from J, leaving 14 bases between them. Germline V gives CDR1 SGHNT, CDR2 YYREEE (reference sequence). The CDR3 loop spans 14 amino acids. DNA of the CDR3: TGTGCCAGCAGCCTTAAGGGGGGGGTCTATGGCTACACCTTC. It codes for CASSLKGGVYGYTF.

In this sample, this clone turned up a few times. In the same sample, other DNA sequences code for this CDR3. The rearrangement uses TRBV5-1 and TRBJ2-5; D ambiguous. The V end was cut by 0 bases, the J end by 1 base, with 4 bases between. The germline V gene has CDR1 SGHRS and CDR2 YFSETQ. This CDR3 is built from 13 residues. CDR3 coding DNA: TGCGCCAGCAGCTTGGGCAGCCAAGAGACCCAGTACTTC. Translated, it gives CASSLGSQETQYF.

The CDR3 nucleotides read TGTGCCAGCTCACCACAAGGGGGAACAAATCAGCCCCAGCATTTT. Translation gives CASSPQGGTNQPQHF. The chain carries TRBV18 and TRBJ1-5, with D possibly matching TRBD1 (6 bases). The CDR3 is made up of 15 amino acids. Germline V lookup: CDR1 KGHSH, CDR2 LQKENI. Trimming took 1 base from V and 4 from J, leaving 11 bases between them. The complete variable domain, with remaining parts taken from reference TRBV18 and TRBJ1-5, reads NAGVMQNPRHLVRRRGQEARLRCSPMKGHSHVYWYRQLPEEGLKFMVYLQKENIIDESGMPKERFSAEFPKEGPSILRIQQVVRGDSAAYFCASSPQGGTNQPQHFGDGTRLSIL.

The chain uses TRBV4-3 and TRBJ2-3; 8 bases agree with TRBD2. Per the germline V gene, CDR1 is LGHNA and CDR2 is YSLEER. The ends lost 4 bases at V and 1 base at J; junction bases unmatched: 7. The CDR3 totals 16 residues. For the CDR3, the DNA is TGCGCCAGCAGCCCCCGTGGTAGCGGGGGCACAGATACGCAGTATTTT. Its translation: CASSPRGSGGTDTQYF.

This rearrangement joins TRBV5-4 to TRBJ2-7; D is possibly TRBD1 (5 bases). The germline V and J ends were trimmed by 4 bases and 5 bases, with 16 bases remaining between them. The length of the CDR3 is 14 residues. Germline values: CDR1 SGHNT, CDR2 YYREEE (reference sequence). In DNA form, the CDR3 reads TGTGCCAGCAGCCAGGGAAGGGGAACGAACGAGCAGTACTTC. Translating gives CASSQGRGTNEQYF.

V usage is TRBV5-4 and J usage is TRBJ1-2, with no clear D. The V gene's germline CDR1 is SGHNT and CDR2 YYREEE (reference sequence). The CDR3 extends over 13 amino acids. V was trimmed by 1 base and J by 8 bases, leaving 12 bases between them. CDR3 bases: TGTGCCAGCAGCTTGCGGCCTGCGGGGGGCTACACCTTC. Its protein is CASSLRPAGGYTF.

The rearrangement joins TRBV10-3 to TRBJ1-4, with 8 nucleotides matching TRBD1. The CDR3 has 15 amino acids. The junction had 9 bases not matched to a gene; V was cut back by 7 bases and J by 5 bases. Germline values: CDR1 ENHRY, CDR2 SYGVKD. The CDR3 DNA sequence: TGTGCCATCAAGGAAGGGACAGGTACAAATGAAAAACTGTTTTTT. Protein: CAIKEGTGTNEKLFF.

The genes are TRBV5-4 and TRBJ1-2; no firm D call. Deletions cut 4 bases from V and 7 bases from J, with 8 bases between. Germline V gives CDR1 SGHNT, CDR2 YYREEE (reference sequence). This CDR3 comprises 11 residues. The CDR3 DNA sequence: TGTGCCAGCAGCCTCTCCCGTGGCTACACCTTC. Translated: CASSLSRGYTF. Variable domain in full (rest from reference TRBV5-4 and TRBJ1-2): ETGVTQSPTHLIKTRGQQVTLRCSSQSGHNTVSWYQQALGQGPQFIFQYYREEENGRGNFPPRFSGLQFPNYSSELNVNALELDDSALYLCASSLSRGYTFGSGTRLTVV.